The present TCR beta chain was sequenced within a study of T cells in Graves' hyperthyroidism and ophthalmopathy. Whole-study findings and limits: Stable hyperthyroidism was told apart from ophthalmopathy by a model built on 13 V-J features. Expanded thyroid clonotypes (above 0.001) were mostly also found in blood. Ophthalmopathy prediction by the model preceded onset by a median about 6.8 months.

As regards this clonotype: The antigen is unknown. Mismatch with germline at one junction end may stem from a read error.

The investigators amplified TCR beta CDR3 regions from RNA transcripts. TCR CDR3 regions were first amplified by RT-PCR with HTBI primers. TCRdb re-called the multiplex PCR reads through MiXCR, storing one row per CDR3 protein. The table records a few hundred thousand distinct CDR3 sequences, approximately 15% of them present only once. This CDR3 is 14 amino acids long. The germline CDR1 and CDR2 sequences are MNHEY and SMNVEV (reference sequence). The chain has TRBV27 and TRBJ1-2; 7 nucleotides agree with TRBD1. Sequencing used blood. The sequence was obtained from a woman aged 25 to 39 with Graves' hyperthyroidism. The CDR3 sequence is CASSLDRDSRMFFF. CDR3 nucleotide sequence: TGTGCCAGCAGTTTGGACCGGGACAGCAGAATGTTCTTCTTC.